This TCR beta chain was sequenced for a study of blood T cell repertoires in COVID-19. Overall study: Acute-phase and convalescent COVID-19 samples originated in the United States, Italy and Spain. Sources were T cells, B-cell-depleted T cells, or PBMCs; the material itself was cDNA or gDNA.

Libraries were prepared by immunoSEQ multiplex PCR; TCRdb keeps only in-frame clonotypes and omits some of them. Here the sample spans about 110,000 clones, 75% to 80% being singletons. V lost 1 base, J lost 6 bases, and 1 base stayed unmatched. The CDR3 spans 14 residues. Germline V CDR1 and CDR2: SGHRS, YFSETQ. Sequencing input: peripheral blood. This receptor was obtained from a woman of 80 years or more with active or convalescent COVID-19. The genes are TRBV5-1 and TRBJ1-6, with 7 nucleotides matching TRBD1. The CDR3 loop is CASSLRDSNSPLHF. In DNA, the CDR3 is TGCGCCAGCAGCTTGAGGGACAGTAATTCACCCCTCCACTTT.